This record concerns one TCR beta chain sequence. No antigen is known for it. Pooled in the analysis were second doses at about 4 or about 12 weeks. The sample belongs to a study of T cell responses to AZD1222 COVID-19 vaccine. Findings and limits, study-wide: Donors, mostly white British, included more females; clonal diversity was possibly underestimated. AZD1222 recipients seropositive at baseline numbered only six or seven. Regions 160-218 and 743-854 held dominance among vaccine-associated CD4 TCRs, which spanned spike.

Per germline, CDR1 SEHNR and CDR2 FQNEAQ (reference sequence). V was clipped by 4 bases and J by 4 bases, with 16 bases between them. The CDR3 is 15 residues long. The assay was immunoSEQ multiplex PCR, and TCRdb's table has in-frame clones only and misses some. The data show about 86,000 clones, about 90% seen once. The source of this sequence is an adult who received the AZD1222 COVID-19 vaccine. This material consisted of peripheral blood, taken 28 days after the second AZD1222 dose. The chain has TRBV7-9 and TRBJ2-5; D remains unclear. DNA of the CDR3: TGTGCCAGCAGCTCTTCGGCAGAAAACAGAGAGACCCAGTACTTC. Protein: CASSSSAENRETQYF.